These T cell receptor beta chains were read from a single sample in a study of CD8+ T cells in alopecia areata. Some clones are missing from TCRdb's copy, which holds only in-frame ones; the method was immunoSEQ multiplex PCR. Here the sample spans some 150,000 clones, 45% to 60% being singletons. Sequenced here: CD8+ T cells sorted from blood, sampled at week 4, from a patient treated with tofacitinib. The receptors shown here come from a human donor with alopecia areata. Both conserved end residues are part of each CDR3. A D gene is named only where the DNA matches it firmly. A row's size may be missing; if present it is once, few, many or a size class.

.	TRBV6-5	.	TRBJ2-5	TGTGCCAGCAGTTACGGGATCGAGGCTCTCCAAGAGACCCAGTACTTC	CASSYGIEALQETQYF
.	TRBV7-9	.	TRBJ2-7	TGTGCCAGCATCCCGGAGAGAGGTTCCTCCTACGAGCAGTACTTC	CASIPERGSSYEQYF
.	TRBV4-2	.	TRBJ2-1	TGTGCCAGCAGCCAAGAGCAGGGTGGGGTTGAGCAGTTCTTC	CASSQEQGGVEQFF
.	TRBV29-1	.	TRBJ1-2	TGCAGCGTTGAAGATCCTGACCCCCGAAACGACTACACCTTC	CSVEDPDPRNDYTF
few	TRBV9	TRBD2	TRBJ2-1	TGTGCCAGCAGCGCCCCACGGGGGGGCTCCTACAATGAGCAGTTCTTC	CASSAPRGGSYNEQFF
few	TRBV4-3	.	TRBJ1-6	TGCGCCAGCAGCCAAACCCCCCGTAGGCTCAGCTCCTATAATTCACCCCTCCACTTT	CASSQTPRRLSSYNSPLHF
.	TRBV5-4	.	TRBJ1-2	TGTGCCAGCAGCTACCTGGGGAGTGGGATCGGCTACACCTTC	CASSYLGSGIGYTF
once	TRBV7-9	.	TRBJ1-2	TGTGCCAGCAGCTTAGCTGGCGACTATGGCTACACCTTC	CASSLAGDYGYTF
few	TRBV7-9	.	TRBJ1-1	TGTGCCAGCAGCCCGGACAGCGCCCGTATTTTGAACACTGAAGCTTTCTTT	CASSPDSARILNTEAFF
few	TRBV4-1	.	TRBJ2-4	TGCGCCAGCAGGCTCAGGGGGGAGTCCAAAAACATTCAGTACTTC	CASRLRGESKNIQYF
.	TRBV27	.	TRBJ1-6	TGTGCCAGCAGTTTGGGTCGTGGGACCCTCCACTTT	CASSLGRGTLHF
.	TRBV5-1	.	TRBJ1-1	TGCGCCAGCAGCTTGGATGGCAGGCAGAACACTGAAGCTTTCTTT	CASSLDGRQNTEAFF
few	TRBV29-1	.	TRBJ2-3	TGCAGCGTTCGTAGGGATCCAGATACGCAGTATTTT	CSVRRDPDTQYF
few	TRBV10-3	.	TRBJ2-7	TGTGCCATCAGTGAGTCTGAAGGACAGCCCTACGAGCAGTACTTC	CAISESEGQPYEQYF
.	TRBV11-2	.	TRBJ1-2	TGTGCCAGCAGCTTAACCACTAGGGATGGCTACACCTTC	CASSLTTRDGYTF
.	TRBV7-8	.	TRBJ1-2	TGTGCCAGCAGCCAGGGACTTCGGGGACGCTATGGCTACACCTTC	CASSQGLRGRYGYTF
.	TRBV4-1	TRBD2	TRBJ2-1	TGCGCCAGCAGCCAAGTGCGGGGGGCCGGGAATGAGCAGTTCTTC	CASSQVRGAGNEQFF
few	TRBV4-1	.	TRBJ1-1	TGCGCCAGCAGCCACCTTGAGGGCGCCCCTGAAGCTTTCTTT	CASSHLEGAPEAFF
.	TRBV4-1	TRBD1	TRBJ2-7	TGCGCCAGCAGCCAAGTGGCAGGGGGCGCGGCAGAGCAGTACTTC	CASSQVAGGAAEQYF
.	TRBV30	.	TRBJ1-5	TGTGCCTGCGGTGGGGGCGGTCAGCCCCAGCATTTT	CACGGGGQPQHF
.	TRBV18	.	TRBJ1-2	TGTGCCAGCTCACCACGGGTCCCCTGGAGCTATGGCTACACCTTC	CASSPRVPWSYGYTF
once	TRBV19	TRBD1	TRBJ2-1	TGTGCCAGTAGTTTACCGGGACAGGGGGATTATGAGCAGTTCTTC	CASSLPGQGDYEQFF
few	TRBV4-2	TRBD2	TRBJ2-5	TGTGCCAGCAGCCAAGATCTAGCGGGGGGGCAAGTAGAGACCCAGTACTTC	CASSQDLAGGQVETQYF
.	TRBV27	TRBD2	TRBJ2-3	TGTGCCAGCAGTTGGGGACTAGCGGGGGGGCCTACTATAGATACGCAGTATTTT	CASSWGLAGGPTIDTQYF
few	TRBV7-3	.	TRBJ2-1	TGTGCCAGCAGCCGGGTCAGGACAGAATACAATGAGCAGTTCTTC	CASSRVRTEYNEQFF
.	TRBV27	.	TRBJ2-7	TGTGCCAGCGGCCACGAGCAGTACTTC	CASGHEQYF
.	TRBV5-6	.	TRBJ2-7	TGTGCCAGCAGCTTCTCACAGGGGAGGCAAGACTACGAGCAGTACTTC	CASSFSQGRQDYEQYF
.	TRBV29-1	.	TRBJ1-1	TGCAGCGTTCGCCCAGGGGAAGGCGAAGCTTTCTTT	CSVRPGEGEAFF
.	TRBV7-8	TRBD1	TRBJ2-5	TGTGCCAGCAGCTATCTCGACAGGGTCCAAGAGACCCAGTACTTC	CASSYLDRVQETQYF
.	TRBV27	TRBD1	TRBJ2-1	TGTGCCAGCAGTTCCTACAGGGGTACCTCCTACAATGAGCAGTTCTTC	CASSSYRGTSYNEQFF
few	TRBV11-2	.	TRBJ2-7	TGTGCCAGCAGGCCGAGGACGTCCAAAAACGAGCAGTACTTC	CASRPRTSKNEQYF
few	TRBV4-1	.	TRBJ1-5	TGCGCCAGCAGCCAAGATGAGGGGCAGGGTAGTCAGCCCCAGCATTTT	CASSQDEGQGSQPQHF
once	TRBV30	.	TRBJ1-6	TGTGCCGGTTTGGCCAGCGGGAATTCACCCCTCCACTTT	CAGLASGNSPLHF
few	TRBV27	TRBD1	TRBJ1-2	TGTGCCACCGGAACCACAGGGGGTGGGAATGGCTACACCTTC	CATGTTGGGNGYTF
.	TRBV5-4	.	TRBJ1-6	TGTGCCAGCAGCCTTACAGGGATCGGATCACCCCTCCACTTT	CASSLTGIGSPLHF
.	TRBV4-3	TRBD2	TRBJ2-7	TGCGCCAGCAGCCAAGAACCCTCCGGGACTAGTGCCCACGAGCAGTACTTC	CASSQEPSGTSAHEQYF
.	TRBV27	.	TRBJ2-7	TGTGCCAGCAGTACAGATATAAGTCCAACCTACGAGCAGTACTTC	CASSTDISPTYEQYF
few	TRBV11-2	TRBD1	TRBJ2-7	TGTGCCAGCAGTTGGACAGGGCCAACCTACGAGCAGTACTTC	CASSWTGPTYEQYF
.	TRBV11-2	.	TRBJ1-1	TGTGCCAGCAGCTATCCTGCAACCGAAGCTTTCTTT	CASSYPATEAFF
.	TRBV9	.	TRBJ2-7	TGTGCCAGCAGCGTAGGGGTGGGGTCCACCTACGAGCAGTACTTC	CASSVGVGSTYEQYF
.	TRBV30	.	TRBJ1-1	TGTGCCTGGAGTCAGGCGGGGAACACTGAAGCTTTCTTT	CAWSQAGNTEAFF
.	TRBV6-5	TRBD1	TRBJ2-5	TGTGCCAGCAGTCACAGGGGGCTCGAGACCCAGTACTTC	CASSHRGLETQYF
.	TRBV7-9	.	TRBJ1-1	TGTGCCAGCAGCTTAAGTGGACCCGCGAACACTGAAGCTTTCTTT	CASSLSGPANTEAFF
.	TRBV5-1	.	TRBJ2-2	TGCGCCAGCAGCTTGAACAGGGAGACGAACACCGGGGAGCTGTTTTTT	CASSLNRETNTGELFF
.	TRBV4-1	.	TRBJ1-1	TGCGCCAGCAAAGCCGGAGTAGGAGGGGACACTGAAGCTTTCTTT	CASKAGVGGDTEAFF
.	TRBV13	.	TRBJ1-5	TGTGCCAGCAGCTTAGGCCGAACAGGGAGTCAGCCCCAGCATTTT	CASSLGRTGSQPQHF
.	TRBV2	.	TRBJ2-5	TGTGCCAGCAGTGAAGCCTCCGGATTCGTGAGGGAGACCCAGTACTTC	CASSEASGFVRETQYF
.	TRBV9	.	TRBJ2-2	TGTGCCAGCAGCGGACCCGGGACCTCTGCGACCGGGGAGCTGTTTTTT	CASSGPGTSATGELFF
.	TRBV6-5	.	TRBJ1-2	TGTGCCAGCAGCCCCAGACGGGGGCTTGGCTATGGCTACACCTTC	CASSPRRGLGYGYTF
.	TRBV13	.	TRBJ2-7	TGTGCCAGCAGCTCCGGGACGGGGACCTACGAGCAGTACTTC	CASSSGTGTYEQYF
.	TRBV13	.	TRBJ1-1	TGTGCCAGCAGCTTACCGGGGAACACTGAAGCTTTCTTT	CASSLPGNTEAFF